This note documents a single T cell receptor beta chain sequence. V gave up 1 base and J gave up 9 bases, with 13 bases separating them. The CDR3 consists of 14 residues. CDR1 is MDHEN, CDR2 SYDVKM, per germline. The data belong to a study of regulatory T cells in long-lasting Graves disease. Researchers made TCR beta libraries by using iRepertoire HTBI primers and running Arm-PCR on CDR3 regions. One entry per CDR3 protein results from TCRdb running MiXCR on the multiplex PCR reads. The sample shows under 250,000 distinct CDR3 sequences, less than 20% of them seen only once. The time point here: newly diagnosed GD, antithyroid drugs for less than 3 months. TCR sequences were obtained from RNA taken from PBMCs. The sample was also reused in another study, on T cells in Graves' hyperthyroidism and ophthalmopathy. From that second work: Disease duration under 2 months; hyperthyroidism patients were aged 18 to 65. Ophthalmopathy stood apart from stable hyperthyroidism in a 13 V-J model.

This chain links TRBV28 with TRBJ1-5; D ambiguous. The TCR originated in a woman in her twenties or thirties with Graves disease. Sequenced material: peripheral blood mononuclear cells (PBMCs), taken at new diagnosis, from a patient treated with antithyroid drugs. The chain's CDR3 is CASSLSGGSRPQHF. The CDR3 DNA reads TGTGCCAGCAGTTTATCAGGCGGTTCTAGGCCCCAGCATTTT. The complete variable domain, with remaining parts taken from reference TRBV28 and TRBJ1-5, reads DVKVTQSSRYLVKRTGEKVFLECVQDMDHENMFWYRQDPGLGLRLIYFSYDVKMKEKGDIPEGYSVSREKKERFSLILESASTNQTSMYLCASSLSGGSRPQHFGDGTRLSIL.